What follows are 24 T cell receptor beta chains derived from one specimen sequenced in a study of identical twins. In TCRdb, the 5' RACE reads were re-called with MiXCR into one record per CDR3 protein. The table lists around 1.7 million distinct CDR3 sequences, around 33% of them singletons. Sequencing was carried out using cord blood. These receptors originate from a newborn girl in good health.

A few counts support this clonotype. The chain has TRBV6-1 and TRBJ2-3, with TRBD2 identical over 8 bases. V trimming: 10 bases; J trimming: 6 bases; junction bases outside the gene matches: 15. Germline CDR1 is MNHNS and CDR2 is SASEGT. The CDR3 loop spans 15 amino acids. The CDR3, as DNA: TGTGCCACGCATATAGCGGGGCGCCCCTGGGATACGCAGTATTTT. Translated, it gives CATHIAGRPWDTQYF.

This clonotype has just a few counts. V is TRBV4-2 and J is TRBJ1-4, with D hard to call. The germline V and J ends were trimmed by 0 bases and 5 bases, with 10 bases remaining between them. This CDR3 contains 15 residues. Germline lookup yields CDR1 LGHNA and CDR2 YNFKEQ. Here the CDR3 DNA reads TGTGCCAGCAGCCAAGAAAGGAATGTAAATGAAAAACTGTTTTTT. It codes for CASSQERNVNEKLFF.

This rearrangement joins TRBV20-1 to TRBJ2-1; 9 nucleotides align to TRBD2. Germline trimming cut 3 bases from V and 6 bases from J; bases unmatched to any gene: 9. This CDR3 is built from 15 residues. Germline-derived CDR1 and CDR2 are DFQATT and SNEGSKA (reference sequence). CDR3 coding DNA: TGCAGTGCTAGGGCCCCTCAAGCGGGAGGCAATGAGCAGTTCTTC. Protein: CSARAPQAGGNEQFF.

This clonotype was counted between two and nine times. The chain combines TRBV7-2 with TRBJ2-1, with D perhaps matching TRBD2 (5 bases). The CDR3 covers 14 residues. Germline V gene data show CDR1 as SGHTA and CDR2 as FQGNSA. Deletions cut 4 bases from V and 9 bases from J, with 16 bases between. The CDR3 here is CASSSLGLMGEQFF. DNA of the CDR3: TGTGCCAGCAGCTCACTAGGTTTGATGGGTGAGCAGTTCTTC.

V gene TRBV7-2 combines with J gene TRBJ2-4, with TRBD2 identical over 9 bases. The DNA end lines up better with TRBJ2-7; the J call may be wrong. CDR3 size: 16 residues. In germline, CDR1 is SGHTA, CDR2 FQGNSA. The CDR3 is CASSLAAGGLPYEQYF. DNA for the CDR3: TGTGCCAGCAGCTTAGCGGCGGGGGGGCTCCCCTACGAGCAGTACTTC.

The table lists this clonotype with a few counts. The chain joins TRBV20-1 to TRBJ2-3, with D unresolved. Trimming removed 5 bases at V and 4 bases at J, with 16 bases between. CDR1 DFQATT and CDR2 SNEGSKA come from the germline V gene (reference sequence). The CDR3 extends over 14 amino acids. CDR3 coding DNA: TGCAGTGCTGATGTAGGCCCCGACCCAGATACGCAGTATTTT. Residues: CSADVGPDPDTQYF.

This sequence joins TRBV24-1 and TRBJ2-5; TRBD1 matches 7 bases. Germline lookup yields CDR1 KGHDR and CDR2 SFDVKD. This CDR3 is built from 15 residues. Germline trimming cut 7 bases from V and 4 bases from J; bases unmatched to any gene: 11. In DNA form, the CDR3 reads TGTGCCACCAGCGCCTATGACAGGGCCGGAGAGACCCAGTACTTC. It is translated as CATSAYDRAGETQYF.

The chain carries TRBV4-1 and TRBJ2-3; the match to TRBD2 covers 9 bases. Germline loops: CDR1 MGHRA, CDR2 YSYEKL. CDR3 length: 16 amino acids. Trimming cost V 3 bases and J 11 bases; bases outside gene matches: 15. Here the CDR3 DNA reads TGCGCCAGCAGCCAGGTTATAGCGGGGGCCAGGGGGGAGCAGTATTTT. Amino acids: CASSQVIAGARGEQYF.

The chain recombines TRBV27 with TRBJ2-3, with unresolved D. V shed 6 bases and J shed 3 bases, with 10 bases lying between them. Germline V gene sequence: CDR1 MNHEY, CDR2 SMNVEV (reference sequence). This CDR3 is 13 amino acids long. In DNA, the CDR3 is TGTGCCAGCAGGGACCCCGCGACAGATACGCAGTATTTT. Protein sequence: CASRDPATDTQYF.

This clonotype appeared once. In DNA form, the CDR3 reads TGTGCCAGCAGCCAAGAGGGTACTAGCGGGAGGCTATACAATGAGCAGTTCTTC. The encoded protein is CASSQEGTSGRLYNEQFF. The V gene is TRBV4-2, the J gene TRBJ2-1, with 12 positions matching TRBD2. This CDR3 is built from 18 residues. The germline gives CDR1 LGHNA, CDR2 YNFKEQ. The junction had 7 bases not matched to a gene; V was cut back by 0 bases and J by 4 bases.

This clonotype was detected many times. The chain couples TRBV13 to TRBJ2-3; 13 nucleotides match TRBD2. CDR3 length: 15 residues. The V gene's germline CDR1 is PRHDT and CDR2 FYEKMQ (reference sequence). V was pared by 4 bases and J by 5 bases, with 3 bases of the junction left unmatched. The CDR3 region is CASSYGLAGVDTQYF. CDR3 sequence (DNA): TGTGCCAGCAGCTACGGACTAGCGGGAGTAGATACGCAGTATTTT.

CDR3 protein: CASSQDRGLAGPYEQYF. CDR3 DNA: TGTGCCAGCAGCCAAGATCGCGGTCTAGCGGGCCCCTACGAGCAGTACTTC. The J gene is TRBJ2-7, the V gene TRBV4-2; 8 bases match TRBD2. With 0 bases clipped from V and 2 bases from J, the junction kept 9 bases outside the gene matches. The CDR3 covers 17 residues. The germline V gene encodes CDR1 LGHNA and CDR2 YNFKEQ.

The rearrangement links TRBV5-1 to TRBJ2-7; 8 positions agree with TRBD1. Trimming cost V 4 bases and J 5 bases; bases outside gene matches: 8. Germline CDR1 SGHRS, CDR2 YFSETQ. CDR3 length: 14 residues. The CDR3 region has the DNA TGCGCCAGCAGCCAAGGGACAGGACTCCACGAGCAGTACTTC. Protein sequence: CASSQGTGLHEQYF.

This clonotype was observed a few times. DNA of the CDR3: TGTGCCAGCAGTTTATGGGGGACAGGGGCCAATGAGCAGTACTTC. As protein: CASSLWGTGANEQYF. The chain has TRBV28 and TRBJ2-7; 10 nucleotides align to TRBD1. With V trimmed by 0 bases and J by 7 bases, 6 bases remained unmatched. The CDR3 extends over 15 amino acids. The germline CDR1 and CDR2 sequences are MDHEN and SYDVKM.

This clonotype was recorded many times. The chain uses TRBV20-1 and TRBJ1-2, with TRBD1 matching 7 bases. The CDR3 runs 13 residues. The trim removed 4 bases at V and 4 bases at J, leaving 6 bases unmatched. The germline CDR1 and CDR2 sequences are DFQATT and SNEGSKA (reference sequence). CDR3 nucleotides: TGCAGTGCTATGACACAGGGGAGCTATGGCTACACCTTC. Protein sequence: CSAMTQGSYGYTF.

This clonotype has only a few counts. The chain couples TRBV29-1 to TRBJ2-1; 9 nucleotides match TRBD2. Per the germline V gene, CDR1 is SQVTM and CDR2 is ANQGSEA. With 4 bases clipped from V and 2 bases from J, the junction kept 3 bases outside the gene matches. This CDR3 comprises 14 residues. CDR3 DNA: TGCAGCGTTGTAGCGGGAGCGGCCTACAATGAGCAGTTCTTC. This sequence encodes CSVVAGAAYNEQFF.

The chain uses TRBV12-3 or TRBV12-4 and TRBJ2-5; 9 bases are a match to TRBD1. This CDR3 contains 13 residues. Unmatched junction bases numbered 6, after V lost 11 bases and J lost 2 bases. The CDR3 loop is CASGTGWQETQYF. For the CDR3, the DNA is TGTGCCTCCGGGACAGGGTGGCAAGAGACCCAGTACTTC.

This clonotype was seen a few times. The chain employs TRBV20-1 and TRBJ2-3; a possible D gene is TRBD2 (7 bases). Trimming removed 4 bases at V and 0 bases at J, with 8 bases between. CDR3 size: 13 residues. In germline, CDR1 is DFQATT, CDR2 SNEGSKA (reference sequence). The CDR3 loop is CSAKGGSTDTQYF. DNA of the CDR3: TGCAGTGCTAAGGGGGGGAGCACAGATACGCAGTATTTT.

This clonotype was detected a few times. The genes are TRBV12-3 or TRBV12-4 and TRBJ2-3; 7 nucleotides align to TRBD1. The CDR3 extends over 15 amino acids. Germline trimming cut 2 bases from V and 6 bases from J; bases unmatched to any gene: 8. This chain's CDR3 is CASSLNHRGRDTQYF. CDR3 in DNA: TGTGCCAGCAGTTTAAATCACAGGGGTCGGGATACGCAGTATTTT.

CDR3 sequence (DNA): TGTGCCAGCAGTACCACAGGGATCTCTGGAAACACCATATATTTT. Translated, it gives CASSTTGISGNTIYF. The chain employs TRBV6-6 and TRBJ1-3; possible D gene TRBD1, 6 bases. Looked up from germline, CDR1 is MNHNY and CDR2 is SVGAGI (reference sequence). Trimming removed 5 bases at V and 0 bases at J, with 11 bases between. The CDR3 contains 15 residues.

This clonotype appeared a few times. V gene TRBV28 combines with J gene TRBJ2-7; D gene unclear. The V end was cut by 5 bases, the J end by 6 bases, with 11 bases between. The CDR3 length is 12 residues. The germline V gene encodes CDR1 MDHEN and CDR2 SYDVKM. CDR3: CASSPPRSEQYF. The CDR3 region has the DNA TGTGCCAGCAGTCCCCCTCGGTCCGAGCAGTACTTC.

The chain couples TRBV20-1 to TRBJ2-1, with D tentatively TRBD2 (5 bases). Trimming cost V 0 bases and J 8 bases, with 17 bases left between them. The V gene's germline CDR1 is DFQATT and CDR2 SNEGSKA (reference sequence). The CDR3 spans 15 residues. CDR3 protein: CSARETLRGGDEQFF. The CDR3 coding sequence is TGCAGTGCTAGAGAAACCCTTCGGGGTGGGGATGAGCAGTTCTTC.

V usage is TRBV7-9 and J usage is TRBJ2-4; D tentatively fits TRBD1 or TRBD2 (5 bases each). Trimming cost V 0 bases and J 5 bases, with 8 bases left between them. This CDR3 spans 14 amino acids. The germline CDR1 and CDR2 sequences are SEHNR and FQNEAQ (reference sequence). The CDR3 here is CASSLAWGQNIQYF. The CDR3 DNA reads TGTGCCAGCAGCTTAGCCTGGGGACAAAACATTCAGTACTTC.

This clonotype was counted ten times or more. CDR3: CASSLVGLMDTQYF. The CDR3 DNA sequence: TGTGCCAGCAGCTTAGTAGGACTCATGGATACGCAGTATTTT. The rearrangement uses TRBV7-2 and TRBJ2-3; D might be TRBD2 (5 bases). The CDR3 runs 14 residues. V was pared by 1 base and J by 6 bases, with 11 bases between. The germline CDR1 and CDR2 sequences are SGHTA and FQGNSA.